This T cell receptor (beta chain) was sequenced during a study of cytomegalovirus exposure and HLA in healthy donors. Vbeta (60) and Jbeta (13) primers were used in the PCR. Method: immunoSEQ multiplex PCR; TCRdb's copy keeps in-frame clones and lacks some. The sample carries roughly 150,000 clones, 70% to 80% recorded once. Sequenced sample: PBMCs. This receptor was taken from a woman aged 40-49 years in good health and CMV-seronegative.

The CDR3, as DNA: TGTGCCAGCAGCCAAGACACCCGGACTGGAAACAATGAGCAGTTCTTC. This codes for CASSQDTRTGNNEQFF. The chain recombines TRBV4-2 with TRBJ2-1; weak D call: TRBD2 (5 bases). Germline lookup yields CDR1 LGHNA and CDR2 YNFKEQ. This CDR3 spans 16 amino acids. The V gene lost 0 bases and the J gene lost 5 bases, with 14 bases spanning the gap.